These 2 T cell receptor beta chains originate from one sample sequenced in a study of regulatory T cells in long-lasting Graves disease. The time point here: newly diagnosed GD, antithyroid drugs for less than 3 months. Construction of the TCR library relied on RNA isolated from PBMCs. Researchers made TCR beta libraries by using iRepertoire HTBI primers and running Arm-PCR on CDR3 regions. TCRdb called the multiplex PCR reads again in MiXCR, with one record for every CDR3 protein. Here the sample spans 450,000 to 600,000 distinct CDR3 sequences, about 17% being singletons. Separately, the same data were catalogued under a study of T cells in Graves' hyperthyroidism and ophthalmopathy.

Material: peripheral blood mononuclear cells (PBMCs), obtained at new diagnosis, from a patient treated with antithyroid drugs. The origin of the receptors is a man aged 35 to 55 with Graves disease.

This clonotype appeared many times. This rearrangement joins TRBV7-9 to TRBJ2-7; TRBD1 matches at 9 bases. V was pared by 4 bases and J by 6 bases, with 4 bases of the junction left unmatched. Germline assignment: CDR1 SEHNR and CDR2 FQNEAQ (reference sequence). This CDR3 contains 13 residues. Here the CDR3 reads CASSWDREGEQYF. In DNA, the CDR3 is TGTGCCAGCAGCTGGGACAGGGAGGGCGAGCAGTACTTC. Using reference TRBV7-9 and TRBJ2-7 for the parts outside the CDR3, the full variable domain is DTGVSQNPRHKITKRGQNVTFRCDPISEHNRLYWYRQTLGQGPEFLTYFQNEAQLEKSRLLSDRFSAERPKGSFSTLEIQRTEQGDSAMYLCASSWDREGEQYFGPGTRLTVT.

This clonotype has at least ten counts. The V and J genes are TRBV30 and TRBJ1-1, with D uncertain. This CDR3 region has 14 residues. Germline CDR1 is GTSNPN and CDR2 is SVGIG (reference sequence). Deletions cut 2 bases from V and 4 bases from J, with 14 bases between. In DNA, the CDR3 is TGTGCCTGGAGTCCTATGTTGTCGAGCACTGAAGCTTTCTTT. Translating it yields CAWSPMLSSTEAFF.